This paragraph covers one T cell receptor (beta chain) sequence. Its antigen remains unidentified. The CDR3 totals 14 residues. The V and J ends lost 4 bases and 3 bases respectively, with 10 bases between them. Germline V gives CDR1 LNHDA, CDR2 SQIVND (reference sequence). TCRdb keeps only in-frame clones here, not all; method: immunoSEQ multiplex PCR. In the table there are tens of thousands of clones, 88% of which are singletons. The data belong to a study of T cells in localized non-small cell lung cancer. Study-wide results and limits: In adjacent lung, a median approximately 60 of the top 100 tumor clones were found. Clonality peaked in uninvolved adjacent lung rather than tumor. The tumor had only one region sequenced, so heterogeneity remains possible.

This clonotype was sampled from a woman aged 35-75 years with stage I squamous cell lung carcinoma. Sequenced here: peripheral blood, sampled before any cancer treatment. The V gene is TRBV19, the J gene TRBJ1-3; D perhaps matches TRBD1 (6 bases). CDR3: CASSTGQYGNTIYF. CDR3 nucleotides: TGTGCCAGTAGTACCGGACAGTATGGAAACACCATATATTTT.